This record concerns one TCR beta chain sequence. TCRdb's table, derived via immunoSEQ multiplex PCR, lists solely in-frame clones and lacks some. The data hold 70,000 or so clones, with 76% observed a single time. This sample was taken from a study of blood T cell repertoires in COVID-19. Germline CDR1 reads SGHDN; CDR2 reads FVKESK. The V gene end was trimmed by 5 bases and the J gene end by 4 bases; junction bases not matched to a gene: 9. The CDR3 covers 18 residues. The chain carries TRBV14 and TRBJ2-2, with TRBD2 matching over 14 bases. This sequence originates from a man aged 55 to 70 with COVID-19, enrolled during active disease. Sequencing was carried out using peripheral blood. The CDR3 is CASSVPGLAGASTGELFF. The CDR3 DNA reads TGTGCCAGCAGCGTCCCGGGACTAGCGGGAGCCTCCACCGGGGAGCTGTTTTTT.